This TCR beta chain was identified during a study of T cell repertoires in cytomegalovirus infection (dated by TCRdb to between 2018 and 2021). Background for the entire study: Because public TCR beta signatures pointed to carriage of CMV infection together with the matching HLA type, the HLA type of each donor mattered for the analysis.

For sequencing, an Illumina HiSeq 1500 was employed. The public reads were reprocessed in TCRdb via fastp at Q25 and MiXCR, keeping in-frame beta chains. Entries that share a CDR3 protein sequence are merged under the most common genes and DNA. The sample table shows around 740,000 distinct CDR3 sequences, and 35% are seen once. The ten largest make up 2.8% of the sample. Details on this clonotype: Its antigen specificity is not known. The sample holds no much larger clone one base away, and base qualities are not on file.

Study-level results and caveats: In both this cohort and an independent roughly 360-donor cohort, the cumulative frequency of public TCR beta family members distinguished carriers of CMV infection plus the relevant HLA type. The ex vivo response was dominated by HLA-C-restricted CMV-specific TCR beta clonotypes, which also provided the single most frequent clonotype in two of eight donors.

Input material: PBMCs. The TCR comes from a human donor in good health (CMV status not recorded). Some clones in this sample may be carry-over from other donors' samples.

The nucleotide sequence reads TGTGCCAGCAGTTTAGGGACGTCAGCTTTCTTT. It specifies CASSLGTSAFF. This chain is built from TRBV28 and TRBJ1-1; TRBD1 is a possible D gene, resting on 5 matching bases. The V end loses 2 bases and the J end loses 10 bases, and a stretch of 8 bases separates them. The CDR3 measures 11 amino acids from cysteine to phenylalanine. The sequence is cut down to CDR3 DNA, 33 bases in frame from base 1. CDR1 MDHEN and CDR2 SYDVKM are derived from the germline V gene.